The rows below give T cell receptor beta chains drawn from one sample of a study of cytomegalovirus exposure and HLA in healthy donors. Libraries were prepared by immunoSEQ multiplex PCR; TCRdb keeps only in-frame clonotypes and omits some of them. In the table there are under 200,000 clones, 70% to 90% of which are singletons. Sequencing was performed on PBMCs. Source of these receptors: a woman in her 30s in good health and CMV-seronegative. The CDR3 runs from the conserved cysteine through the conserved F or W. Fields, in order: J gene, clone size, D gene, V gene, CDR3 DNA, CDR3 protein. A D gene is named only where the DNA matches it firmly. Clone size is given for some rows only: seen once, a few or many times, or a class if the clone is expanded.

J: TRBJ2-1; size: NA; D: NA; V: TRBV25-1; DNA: TGTGCCAGCAGAAAGGACAGTGGCTACAATGAGCAGTTCTTC; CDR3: CASRKDSGYNEQFF
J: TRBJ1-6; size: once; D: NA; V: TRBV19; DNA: TGTGCCAGTAGTCTACGGGACACGACGAATTCACCCCTCCACTTT; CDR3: CASSLRDTTNSPLHF
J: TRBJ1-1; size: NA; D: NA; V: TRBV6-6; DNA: TGTGCCAGCACTCCGGGGGGGGGAAGTGTCGTAGCTTTCTTT; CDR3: CASTPGGGSVVAFF
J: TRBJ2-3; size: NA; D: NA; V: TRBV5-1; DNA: TGCGCCAGCAGCCCGCTCAATGACGGGACTAGCACAGATACGCAGTATTTT; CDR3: CASSPLNDGTSTDTQYF
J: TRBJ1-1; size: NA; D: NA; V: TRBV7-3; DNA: TGTGCCAGCAGCTCACGCAGGGGATTGAACACTGAAGCTTTCTTT; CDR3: CASSSRRGLNTEAFF
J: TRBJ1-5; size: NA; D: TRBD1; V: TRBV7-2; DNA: TGTGCCAGCAGCTTAGACAGGGGGTTCAATCAGCCCCAGCATTTT; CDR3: CASSLDRGFNQPQHF
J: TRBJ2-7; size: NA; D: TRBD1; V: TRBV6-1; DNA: TGTGCCAGCCAAAGGGCAGGGGGCTACGAGCGGTACTTC; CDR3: CASQRAGGYERYF
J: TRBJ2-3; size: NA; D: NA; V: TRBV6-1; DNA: TGTGCCAGCAGTATTCGACAGGATACGCAGTATTTT; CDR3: CASSIRQDTQYF
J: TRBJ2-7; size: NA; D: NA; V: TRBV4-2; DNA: TGTGCCAGCAGCCCGGAGGGGGGAGGGACCTACGAGCAGTACTTC; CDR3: CASSPEGGGTYEQYF
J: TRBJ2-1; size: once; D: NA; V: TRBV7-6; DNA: TGTGCCAGCAGCCCCCCTGGGAGGTACAATGAGCAGTTCTTC; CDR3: CASSPPGRYNEQFF
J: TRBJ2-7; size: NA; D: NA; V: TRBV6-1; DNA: TGTGCCAGCCAGGGACTGGAGCTCGCCGAGCAGTACTTC; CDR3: CASQGLELAEQYF
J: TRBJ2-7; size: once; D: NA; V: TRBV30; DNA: TGTGCCTGGAGATACAGCTCCTACGAGCAGTACTTC; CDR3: CAWRYSSYEQYF
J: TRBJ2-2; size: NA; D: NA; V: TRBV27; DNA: TGTGCCAGCAGTTTCCCGGGGGCCGGGGAGCTGTTTTTT; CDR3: CASSFPGAGELFF
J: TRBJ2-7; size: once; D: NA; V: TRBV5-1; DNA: TGCGCCAGCAGCTTGGACAGACCCTACGAGCAGTACTTC; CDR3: CASSLDRPYEQYF
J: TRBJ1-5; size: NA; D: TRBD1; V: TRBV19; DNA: TGTGCCAGTAGAGCCGGGACAGGGCTATATAGCAATCAGCCCCAGCATTTT; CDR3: CASRAGTGLYSNQPQHF
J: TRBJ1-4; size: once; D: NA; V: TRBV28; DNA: TGTGCCAGCACCCTAACAGGGTCTAATGAAAAACTGTTTTTT; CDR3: CASTLTGSNEKLFF
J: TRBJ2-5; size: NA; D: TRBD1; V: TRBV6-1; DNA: TGTGCCAGCAGTGACATCGCCGGACAGGGCTCGGGGACCCAGTACTTC; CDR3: CASSDIAGQGSGTQYF
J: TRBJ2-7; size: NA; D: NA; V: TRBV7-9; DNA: TGTGCCAGCGGGAGCTACGAGCAGTACTTC; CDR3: CASGSYEQYF
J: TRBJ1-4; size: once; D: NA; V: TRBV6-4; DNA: TGTGCCAGCAGTGACTCGAGGCGGGGGAATGAAAAACTGTTTTTT; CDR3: CASSDSRRGNEKLFF
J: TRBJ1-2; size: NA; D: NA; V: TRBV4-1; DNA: TGCGCCAGCAGCCGGACAGCTAACTATGGCTACACCTTC; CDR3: CASSRTANYGYTF
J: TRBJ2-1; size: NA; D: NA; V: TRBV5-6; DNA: TGTGCCAGCAGCAAAAGGCCGCGGGGCTCCTACAATGAGCAGTTCTTC; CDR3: CASSKRPRGSYNEQFF
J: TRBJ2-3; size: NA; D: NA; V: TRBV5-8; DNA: TGTGCCAGCAGCGCGCAGGGGGGAAGGGGCTCAGATACGCAGTATTTT; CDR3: CASSAQGGRGSDTQYF
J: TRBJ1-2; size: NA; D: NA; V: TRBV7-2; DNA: TGTGCCAGCAGCTTAGTGGGGGCGGGCTATGGCTACACCTTC; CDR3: CASSLVGAGYGYTF
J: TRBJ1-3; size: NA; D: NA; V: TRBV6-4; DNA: TGTGCCAGCAGCCCCAACGGAGCTGGAAACACCATATATTTT; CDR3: CASSPNGAGNTIYF
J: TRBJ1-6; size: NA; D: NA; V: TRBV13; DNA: TGTGCCAGCACCCGGGAGGGAAATAATTCACCCCTCCACTTT; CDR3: CASTREGNNSPLHF
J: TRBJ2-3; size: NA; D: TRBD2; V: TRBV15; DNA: TGTGCCACCAGCACAATAGCGGGAAAGACAGATACGCAGTATTTT; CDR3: CATSTIAGKTDTQYF
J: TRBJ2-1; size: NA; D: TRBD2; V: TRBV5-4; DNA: TGTGCCAGCAGCTTGGGGGGACTAGGGAACGAGCAGTTCTTC; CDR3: CASSLGGLGNEQFF
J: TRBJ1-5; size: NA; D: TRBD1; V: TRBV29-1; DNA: TGCAGCGTTTGGGACAGAATATCTAATCAGCCCCAGCATTTT; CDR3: CSVWDRISNQPQHF
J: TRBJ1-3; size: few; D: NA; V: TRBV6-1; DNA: TGTGCCAGCAGTATCAACAGAAACACCATATATTTT; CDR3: CASSINRNTIYF
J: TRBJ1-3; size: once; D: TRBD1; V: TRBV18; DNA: TGTGCCAGCTTAACCGGGACAGGGAGCTCTGGAAACACCATATATTTT; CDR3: CASLTGTGSSGNTIYF
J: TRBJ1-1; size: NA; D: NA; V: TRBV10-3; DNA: TGTGCCATCAGGTTGGACACTTCCACTGAAGCTTTCTTT; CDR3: CAIRLDTSTEAFF
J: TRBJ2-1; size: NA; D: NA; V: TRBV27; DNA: TGTGCCAGCAGTTTCACGTTAGGAGGGTACAATGAGCAGTTCTTC; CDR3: CASSFTLGGYNEQFF